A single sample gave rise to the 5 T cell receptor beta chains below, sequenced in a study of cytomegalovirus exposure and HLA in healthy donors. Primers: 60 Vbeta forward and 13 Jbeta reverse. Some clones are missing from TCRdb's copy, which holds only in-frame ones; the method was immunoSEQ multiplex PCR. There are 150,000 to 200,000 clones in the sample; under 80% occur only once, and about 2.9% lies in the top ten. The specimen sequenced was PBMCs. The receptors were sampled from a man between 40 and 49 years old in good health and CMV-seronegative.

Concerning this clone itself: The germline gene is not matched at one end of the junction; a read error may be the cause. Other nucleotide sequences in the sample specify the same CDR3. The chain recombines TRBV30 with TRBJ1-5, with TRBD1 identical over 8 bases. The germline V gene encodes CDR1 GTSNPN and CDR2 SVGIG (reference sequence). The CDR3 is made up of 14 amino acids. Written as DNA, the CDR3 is TGTGCCTGGGCCGGACAGGGAGGAAATCAGCCTCAGCATTTT. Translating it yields CAWAGQGGNQPQHF.

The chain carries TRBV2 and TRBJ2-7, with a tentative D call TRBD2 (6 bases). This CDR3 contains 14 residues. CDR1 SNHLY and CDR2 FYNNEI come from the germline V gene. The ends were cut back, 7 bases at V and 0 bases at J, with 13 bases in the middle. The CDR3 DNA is TGTGCCAGCACTTTAGCGGTTCCCTCCTACGAGCAGTACTTC. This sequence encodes CASTLAVPSYEQYF.

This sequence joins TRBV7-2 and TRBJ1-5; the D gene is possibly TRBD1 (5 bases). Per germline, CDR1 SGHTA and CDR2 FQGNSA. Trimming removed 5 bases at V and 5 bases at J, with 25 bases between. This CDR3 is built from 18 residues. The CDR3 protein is CASSTRAFGQGTYQPQHF. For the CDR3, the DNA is TGTGCCAGCAGCACACGGGCATTTGGACAAGGTACATATCAGCCCCAGCATTTT.

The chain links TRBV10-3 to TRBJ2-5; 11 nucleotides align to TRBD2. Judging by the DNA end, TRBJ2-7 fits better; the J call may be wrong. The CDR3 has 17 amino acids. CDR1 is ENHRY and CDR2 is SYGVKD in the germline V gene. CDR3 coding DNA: TGTGCCATCAGTGATAGAGGGCTCGGACTAGCGGGCTACGAGCAGTACTTC. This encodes CAISDRGLGLAGYEQYF.

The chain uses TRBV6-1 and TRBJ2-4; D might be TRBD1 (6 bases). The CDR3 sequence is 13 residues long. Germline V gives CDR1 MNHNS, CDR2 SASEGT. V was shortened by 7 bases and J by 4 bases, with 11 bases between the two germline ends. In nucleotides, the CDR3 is TGTGCCAGCACCCCGGACAGTAAAAACATTCAGTACTTC. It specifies CASTPDSKNIQYF.